One and the same sample provided the 22 T cell receptor beta chains below, sequenced in a study of blood T cell repertoires in COVID-19. Here immunoSEQ multiplex PCR was the method, and the copy in TCRdb shows in-frame clones only, minus some. The data contain roughly 160,000 clones, approximately 86% of them seen just once; the ten biggest clones take up just over 2.5%. Specimen: peripheral blood. All receptors come from an elderly woman with COVID-19, enrolled during active disease.

The CDR3 DNA sequence: TGTGCCAGCAGTCCGAGAGACAGGACAGCCAGGACCTCGAACACTGAAGCTTTCTTT. Its translation: CASSPRDRTARTSNTEAFF. V and J are TRBV6-6 and TRBJ1-1; D is perhaps TRBD1 (6 bases). V was clipped by 5 bases and J by 1 base, with 26 bases between them. There are 19 residues in the CDR3. Germline V lookup: CDR1 MNHNY, CDR2 SVGAGI (reference sequence).

This clone was observed a handful of times. V gene TRBV7-9 combines with J gene TRBJ2-1; 8 nucleotides line up with TRBD2. The CDR3 length is 14 residues. Looked up from germline, CDR1 is SEHNR and CDR2 is FQNEAQ (reference sequence). Losses at the gene ends were 5 bases for V and 5 bases for J; bases not matched to a gene: 5. The CDR3 sequence: CASSPGRGNNEQFF. CDR3 nucleotide sequence: TGTGCCAGCAGCCCCGGGAGGGGAAACAATGAGCAGTTCTTC.

This clone was detected many times. The rearrangement uses TRBV4-1 and TRBJ2-1; possible D gene TRBD1, 5 bases. Germline loops: CDR1 MGHRA, CDR2 YSYEKL. The CDR3 runs 16 residues. With 4 bases removed from V and 10 bases from J, the gap between germline ends came to 23 bases. The CDR3 reads CASSPQDILQFGEQFF. Written as DNA, the CDR3 is TGCGCCAGCAGCCCCCAGGACATTCTACAATTCGGGGAGCAGTTCTTC.

V usage is TRBV28 and J usage is TRBJ1-5; TRBD1 is a possible D gene (6 bases). This CDR3 has 14 residues. Germline CDR1 and CDR2: MDHEN and SYDVKM. V lost 7 bases and J lost 6, with 16 bases in between. The CDR3 bases are TGTGCCAGCATTTATCAGGGGAGCCCTCAGCCCCAGCATTTT. This codes for CASIYQGSPQPQHF.

A single count supports this clone. The rearrangement uses TRBV9 and TRBJ2-7; 7 positions match TRBD1. V was pared by 0 bases and J by 2 bases, with 5 bases of the junction left unmatched. Germline V CDR1 and CDR2: SGDLS, YYNGEE. This CDR3 region has 15 residues. CDR3 sequence reads: CASSVGQGIPYEQYF. The CDR3 bases are TGTGCCAGCAGCGTAGGACAGGGAATACCCTACGAGCAGTACTTC.

V and J are TRBV6-1 and TRBJ1-1; unclear D gene. Germline V gives CDR1 MNHNS, CDR2 SASEGT. V was cut by 2 bases and J by 7 bases, with 11 bases left in between. The CDR3 contains 13 residues. The chain's CDR3 is CASSESTPNEAFF. Here the CDR3 DNA reads TGTGCCAGCAGTGAATCCACTCCGAATGAAGCTTTCTTT.

The genes are TRBV9 and TRBJ1-1; tentatively, D is TRBD1 (6 bases). The CDR3 is 13 residues long. V was clipped by 5 bases and J by 1 base, with 9 bases between them. CDR1 and CDR2 from the germline V gene are SGDLS and YYNGEE. Written as DNA, the CDR3 is TGTGCCAGCAGTCGGACAGAGAACACTGAAGCTTTCTTT. Its protein product is CASSRTENTEAFF.

The gene calls are TRBV5-6 and TRBJ2-5; tentatively, D is TRBD2 (5 bases). CDR3 length: 13 amino acids. CDR1 is SGHDT, CDR2 YYEEEE, per germline. V shed 1 base and J shed 4 bases, with 8 bases lying between them. The CDR3 is CASSLIEGETQYF. The DNA of the CDR3 is TGTGCCAGCAGCTTGATAGAGGGAGAGACCCAGTACTTC.

The V gene is TRBV2, the J gene TRBJ1-2; 8 nucleotides agree with TRBD1. V lost 6 bases to trimming and J lost 4 bases; unmatched junction nucleotides: 7. The germline V gene has CDR1 SNHLY and CDR2 FYNNEI. This CDR3 region has 14 residues. The CDR3 bases are TGTGCCAGCAGCTCAGACAGGGGTGGCTATGGCTACACCTTC. Protein product: CASSSDRGGYGYTF.

The gene calls are TRBV28 and TRBJ2-1, with D possibly matching TRBD2 (5 bases). Germline assignment: CDR1 MDHEN and CDR2 SYDVKM. Trimming took 6 bases from V and 10 from J, leaving 13 bases between them. The CDR3 loop spans 12 amino acids. The CDR3 region has the DNA TGTGCCAGCAGCTTAGTACGCGGGGAGCAGTTCTTC. Translated: CASSLVRGEQFF.

The chain carries TRBV6-5 and TRBJ1-2; the match to TRBD1 covers 7 bases. This CDR3 is built from 13 residues. CDR1 MNHEY and CDR2 SVGAGI come from the germline V gene. V lost 6 bases and J lost 2; bases outside the gene matches: 3. The CDR3 region is CASRTGPNYGYTF. The CDR3 coding sequence is TGTGCCAGCAGGACAGGGCCCAACTATGGCTACACCTTC.

The chain has TRBV5-1 and TRBJ2-1; TRBD2 agrees at 9 bases. In germline, CDR1 is SGHRS, CDR2 YFSETQ. The V gene end was trimmed by 3 bases and the J gene end by 6 bases; junction bases not matched to a gene: 10. The CDR3 length is 16 residues. CDR3: CASSSRPLAGSNEQFF. The CDR3 DNA reads TGCGCCAGCAGCTCTCGGCCCCTAGCGGGAAGCAATGAGCAGTTCTTC.

The V gene is TRBV28, the J gene TRBJ2-2; 9 nucleotides match TRBD1. CDR1 is MDHEN, CDR2 SYDVKM, per germline. The CDR3 runs to 15 residues. J lost 1 base, V lost 7 bases, and 4 bases had no gene match. The CDR3 loop is CASKPGQGNTGELFF. Here the CDR3 DNA reads TGTGCCAGCAAACCGGGACAGGGGAACACCGGGGAGCTGTTTTTT.

The chain recombines TRBV5-1 with TRBJ2-1, with a possible D match to TRBD2 (6 bases). The CDR3 runs 18 residues. Trimming took 3 bases from V and 0 from J, leaving 19 bases between them. CDR1 is SGHRS and CDR2 is YFSETQ in the germline V gene. CDR3 nucleotides: TGCGCCAGCAGCTCCCTTTCGGGAGCGGGTTCCTCCTACAATGAGCAGTTCTTC. The encoded protein is CASSSLSGAGSSYNEQFF.

This clone has only one observation. The chain joins TRBV7-9 to TRBJ1-3; D unclear. The V end was cut by 3 bases, the J end by 2 bases, with 5 bases between. Germline V gives CDR1 SEHNR, CDR2 FQNEAQ (reference sequence). This CDR3 comprises 13 residues. CDR3: CASSFGTGNTIYF. CDR3 coding DNA: TGTGCCAGCAGCTTCGGGACTGGAAACACCATATATTTT.

The chain is built from TRBV6-5 and TRBJ2-1, with 8 positions matching TRBD2. Trimming took 7 bases from V and 2 from J; bases not matched to a gene: 7. Germline CDR1 is MNHEY and CDR2 is SVGAGI. CDR3 length: 15 residues. The DNA for the CDR3 is TGTGCCAGCACTACCGGGACTAGAACCTACAATGAGCAGTTCTTC. Its translation: CASTTGTRTYNEQFF.

The rearrangement links TRBV3-1 (or the pseudogene TRBV3-2) to TRBJ2-5, with TRBD2 matching over 8 bases. V lost 3 bases, J lost 2 bases, and 11 bases stayed unmatched. This CDR3 comprises 17 residues. CDR1 LGHDT and CDR2 YNNKEL come from the germline V gene (reference sequence). In nucleotides, the CDR3 is TGTGCCAGCAGCCAGAATCCAGCGGGAGCGGTTCAAGAGACCCAGTACTTC. Translation gives CASSQNPAGAVQETQYF.

The J gene is TRBJ1-1, the V gene TRBV6-1, with no clear D. V was clipped by 2 bases and J by 3 bases, with 10 bases between them. The CDR3 spans 14 residues. Germline loops: CDR1 MNHNS, CDR2 SASEGT. The CDR3 protein is CASSEYYEDTEAFF. The CDR3 coding sequence is TGTGCCAGCAGTGAATATTACGAGGACACTGAAGCTTTCTTT.

The sample holds one count of this clone. The gene calls are TRBV20-1 and TRBJ1-5; D is possibly TRBD1 (5 bases). The CDR3 totals 14 residues. CDR1 is DFQATT and CDR2 is SNEGSKA in the germline V gene (reference sequence). Trimming removed 3 bases at V and 3 bases at J, with 12 bases between. In nucleotides, the CDR3 is TGCAGTGCTAGTGTAGACAGCTTCAATCAGCCCCAGCATTTT. It codes for CSASVDSFNQPQHF.

This chain joins TRBV18 and TRBJ2-1; 9 bases match TRBD2. Germline V gene lookup returns CDR1 KGHSH and CDR2 LQKENI. Unmatched junction bases numbered 10, after V lost 3 bases and J lost 1 base. The CDR3 consists of 18 residues. This CDR3 is CASSPSLAGGRSYNEQFF. The CDR3 DNA is TGTGCCAGCTCACCTTCGCTGGCGGGAGGGAGATCCTACAATGAGCAGTTCTTC.

The chain links TRBV4-3 to TRBJ2-7; maybe TRBD2 (5 bases). Germline V gene lookup returns CDR1 LGHNA and CDR2 YSLEER. The ends were cut back, 0 bases at V and 8 bases at J, with 14 bases in the middle. The CDR3 is 14 amino acids. The CDR3 DNA is TGCGCCAGCAGCCAAGAGCAACCGTCGGGGAAGCAGTACTTC. It encodes CASSQEQPSGKQYF.

The chain has TRBV2 and TRBJ2-5, with 8 nucleotides matching TRBD2. CDR3 length: 15 residues. V shed 6 bases and J 5 bases; nucleotides not matched to a gene: 11. Germline CDR1 reads SNHLY; CDR2 reads FYNNEI. CDR3 DNA: TGTGCCAGCAGCCGCCTTAGCGGGGCATTGGAGACCCAGTACTTC. Protein sequence: CASSRLSGALETQYF.